Shown below are 5 T cell receptor beta chains from a single sample sequenced in a study of blood T cells in healthy people across ages. The second PCR ran about 6 to 11 cycles with a sample-barcoded 5' primer and J-beta primers. In TCRdb, the 5' RACE reads were re-called with MiXCR into one record per CDR3 protein. The table lists fewer than 700,000 distinct CDR3 sequences, around two fifths of them singletons. Sequencing was carried out using blood. These receptors were taken from a man older than 75 in good health.

This clonotype was recorded many times. The chain's CDR3 is CASRGSGGGQYEQYF. The CDR3 region has the DNA TGTGCCAGCAGAGGGAGTGGCGGGGGGCAATACGAGCAGTACTTC. The chain links TRBV6-5 to TRBJ2-7, with 8 bases that match TRBD2. From germline, CDR1 is MNHEY and CDR2 SVGAGI. CDR3 length: 15 amino acids. Trimming cost V 6 bases and J 4 bases; bases outside gene matches: 11.

The CDR3 DNA reads TGTGCCAGCAGCTCGCTAACTAGCGGGGTTTCGAAGACCCAGTACTTC. Protein: CASSSLTSGVSKTQYF. The V call is TRBV5-6, the J call TRBJ2-5, with 10 positions matching TRBD2. This CDR3 is 16 amino acids long. Germline assignment: CDR1 SGHDT and CDR2 YYEEEE. With V trimmed by 3 bases and J by 6 bases, 11 bases remained unmatched.

V and J are TRBV12-3 or TRBV12-4 and TRBJ1-2, with TRBD1 identical over 8 bases. V shed 6 bases, J shed 8 bases, and the junction held 29 bases outside the gene matches. CDR3 length equals 20 residues. In nucleotides, the CDR3 is TGTGCCAGCAGCTCACCCCTCCCCTCAGCGTCAGGGGGCAAGGTTGAAGGCTACACCTTC. Amino acids: CASSSPLPSASGGKVEGYTF.

This sequence joins TRBV20-1 and TRBJ1-6, with D possibly TRBD1 on 5 matching bases. The V gene lost 0 bases and the J gene lost 7 bases, with 13 bases spanning the gap. Germline CDR1 DFQATT, CDR2 SNEGSKA (reference sequence). The CDR3 is 15 residues long. CDR3: CSARDLRDPNSPLHF. In DNA, the CDR3 is TGCAGTGCTAGAGATCTCCGGGACCCCAATTCACCCCTCCACTTT.

This clonotype was seen many times. This sequence joins TRBV29-1 and TRBJ2-7; 7 nucleotides match TRBD1. Germline-derived CDR1 and CDR2 are SQVTM and ANQGSEA. After removal of 7 bases from V and 5 bases from J, the junction contained 11 bases not matched to a gene. CDR3 length equals 13 residues. CDR3 bases: TGCAGCGCGTTTGGGACGGACAGGAACGAGCAGTACTTC. Its translation is CSAFGTDRNEQYF.